These T cell receptor beta chains were read from a single sample in a study of T cell responses to AZD1222 COVID-19 vaccine. Sequencing used immunoSEQ multiplex PCR; TCRdb keeps in-frame clones, though not all of them. The sample has some 130,000 clones, approximately 86% seen once; the top ten hold 2.4%. Material: peripheral blood, obtained on day 0 of AZD1222 vaccination. The receptors were sampled from an adult in good health. Both conserved end residues are trimmed from each CDR3.

V,J,CDR3
TRBV7-9,TRBJ2-3,ASSLGAGGTDTQY
TRBV19,TRBJ2-3,ASSIVEGVADTQY
TRBV4-1,TRBJ1-2,ASSPHHRRDGYT
TRBV11-3,TRBJ2-3,ASRSGESDTQY
TRBV29-1,TRBJ2-3,SALGQGIDTQY
TRBV10-3,TRBJ2-1,AISQEGGEREQF
TRBV7-7,TRBJ2-1,ASSLRQGNEQF
TRBV7-9,TRBJ2-7,ASSFGGPGPYEQY
TRBV7-8,TRBJ1-6,ASSSMDRATSYNSPLH
TRBV9,TRBJ2-5,ASSGGGEETQY
TRBV3-1/TRBV3-2,TRBJ2-5,ASSGGLAGGEETQY
TRBV7-8,TRBJ2-2,ASSPVTSGSRTGELF
TRBV27,TRBJ1-2,ASSLAREGGYT
TRBV9,TRBJ2-7,ASSVRTRSEQY
TRBV28,TRBJ2-7,ASSSGGYEQY
TRBV19,TRBJ2-7,ASSALAGGLYEQY
TRBV27,TRBJ2-3,ASSLGGGGADTQY
TRBV5-4,TRBJ2-3,ASSLRVSGSSDTQY
TRBV21-1,TRBJ1-5,ASSRGYSNQPQH
TRBV7-9,TRBJ1-2,ASSSQGARGYT
TRBV10-3,TRBJ2-2,AIRAVRDTGELF
TRBV6-2/TRBV6-3,TRBJ1-2,ASSKTGDYGYT
TRBV2,TRBJ2-1,ASSVRQYNEQF
TRBV7-8,TRBJ2-2,ASSPPRRATNTGELF
TRBV28,TRBJ2-1,ASTPGRPLGSYNEQF